The 4 T cell receptor beta chains presented below share a single source sample, sequenced in a study of blood T cell repertoires in COVID-19 (dated by TCRdb to about 2020). Library prep was done by the immunoSEQ multiplex PCR assay. TCRdb mirrors the immuneACCESS table, restricted to in-frame sequences. Some clones are absent from its copies; in checked studies, under half trace to an unresolved V gene, and the reason for the others is unknown. The sample table lists around 280,000 clones, about 85% of them with a count of one. Together, the top ten hold around 4.5% of the sample. Sequencing was carried out using peripheral blood. The receptor source for this set is a woman in her forties or fifties with active or convalescent COVID-19.

The chain combines TRBV29-1 with TRBJ1-2, with D tentatively TRBD1 (5 bases). This CDR3 spans 15 amino acids. V was cut by 6 bases and J by 0 bases, with 17 bases left in between. CDR1 is SQVTM, CDR2 ANQGSEA, per germline. This chain's CDR3 is CSVALEARANYGYTF. DNA of the CDR3: TGCAGCGTCGCGCTAGAGGCCAGGGCTAACTATGGCTACACCTTC.

The V gene is TRBV27, the J gene TRBJ1-2; no definite D call. CDR3 length: 13 amino acids. The germline V and J ends were trimmed by 5 bases and 8 bases, with 15 bases remaining between them. Germline lookup yields CDR1 MNHEY and CDR2 SMNVEV (reference sequence). CDR3: CASSPLPTLGYTF. The CDR3 DNA reads as TGTGCCAGCAGTCCCCTCCCTACGTTAGGCTACACCTTC.

V is TRBV19 and J is TRBJ1-1; 7 bases match TRBD1. Losses at the gene ends were 5 bases for V and 1 base for J; bases not matched to a gene: 7. This CDR3 has 15 residues. Germline CDR1 and CDR2: LNHDA and SQIVND (reference sequence). CDR3 in amino acids: CASSPDRDRNTEAFF. The CDR3 nucleotides are TGTGCCAGTAGTCCAGACAGGGATAGGAACACTGAAGCTTTCTTT.

This clone was seen a few times. This chain uses TRBV6-5 with TRBJ1-6; D is perhaps TRBD1 (5 bases). The V end lost 10 bases, the J end lost 0 bases, and 10 bases lay between the germline ends. The CDR3 has 14 residues. The V gene's germline CDR1 is MNHEY and CDR2 SVGAGI. DNA of the CDR3: TGTGCCACCCACAGGAGCTCCTATAATTCACCCCTCCACTTT. This gives the protein CATHRSSYNSPLHF.